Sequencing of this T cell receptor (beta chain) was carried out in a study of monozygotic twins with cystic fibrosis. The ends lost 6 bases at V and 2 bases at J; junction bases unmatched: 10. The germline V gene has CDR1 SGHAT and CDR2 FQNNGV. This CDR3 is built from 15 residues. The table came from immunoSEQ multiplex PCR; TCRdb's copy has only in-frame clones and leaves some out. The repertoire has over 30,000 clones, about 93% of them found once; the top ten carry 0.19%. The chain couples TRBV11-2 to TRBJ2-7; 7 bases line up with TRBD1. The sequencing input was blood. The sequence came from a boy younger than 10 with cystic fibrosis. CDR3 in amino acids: CASSPGTAATYEQYF. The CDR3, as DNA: TGTGCCAGCAGTCCCGGGACAGCAGCGACCTACGAGCAGTACTTC.